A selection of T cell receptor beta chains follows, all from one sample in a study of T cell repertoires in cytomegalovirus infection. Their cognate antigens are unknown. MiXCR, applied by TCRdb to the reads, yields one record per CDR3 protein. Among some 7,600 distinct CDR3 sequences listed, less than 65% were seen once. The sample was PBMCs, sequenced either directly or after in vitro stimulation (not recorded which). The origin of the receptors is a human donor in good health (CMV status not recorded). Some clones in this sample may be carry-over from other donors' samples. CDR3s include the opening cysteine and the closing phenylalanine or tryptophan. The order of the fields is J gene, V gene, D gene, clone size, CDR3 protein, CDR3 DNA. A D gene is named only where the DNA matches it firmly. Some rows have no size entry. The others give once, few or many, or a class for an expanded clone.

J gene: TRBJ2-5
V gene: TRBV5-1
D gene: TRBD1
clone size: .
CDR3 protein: CSSRRDRETQHF
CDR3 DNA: TGCTCCAGCCGGCGGGACAGGGAGACCCAGCATTTC

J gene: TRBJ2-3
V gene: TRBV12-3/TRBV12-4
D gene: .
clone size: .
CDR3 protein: CASSFSGTQYF
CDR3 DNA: TGTGCCAGCAGTTTCTCCGGTACGCAGTATTTT

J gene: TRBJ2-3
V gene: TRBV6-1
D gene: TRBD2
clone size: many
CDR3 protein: CASSEQAGGTDTQYF
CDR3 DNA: TGTGCCAGCAGTGAACAGGCGGGGGGAACAGATACGCAGTATTTT

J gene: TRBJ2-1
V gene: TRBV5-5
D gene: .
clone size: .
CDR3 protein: CASTWGKGQVF
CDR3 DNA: TGTGCCAGCACCTGGGGGAAGGGGCAGGTCTTC

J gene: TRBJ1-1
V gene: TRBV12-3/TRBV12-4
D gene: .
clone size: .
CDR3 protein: CASSLRVSKQCTEDFW
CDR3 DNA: TGTGCCAGCAGCCTCAGGGTTTCCAAACAGTGCACTGAAGATTTCTGG

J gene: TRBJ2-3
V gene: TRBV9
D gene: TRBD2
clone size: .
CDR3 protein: CASSPSTSGGAKDTQYF
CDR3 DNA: TGTGCCAGCAGCCCCTCTACTAGCGGGGGGGCTAAAGATACGCAGTATTTT

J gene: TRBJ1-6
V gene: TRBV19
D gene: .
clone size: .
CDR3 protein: CASRARRARENAPLPF
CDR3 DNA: TGTGCCAGTCGAGCCCGTAGGGCCAGAGAAAATGCACCCCTCCCCTTT

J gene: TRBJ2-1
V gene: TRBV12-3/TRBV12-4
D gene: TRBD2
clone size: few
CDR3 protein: CASSTSAYNEQFF
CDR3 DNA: TGTGCCAGCAGTACTAGCGCCTACAATGAGCAGTTCTTC

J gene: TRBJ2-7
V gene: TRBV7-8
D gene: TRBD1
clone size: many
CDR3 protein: CASSFDRGRGYEQYF
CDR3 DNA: TGTGCCAGCAGCTTCGACAGGGGCAGGGGATACGAGCAGTACTTC

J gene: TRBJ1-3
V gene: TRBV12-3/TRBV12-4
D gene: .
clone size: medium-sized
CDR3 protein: CASSYGLGNTIYF
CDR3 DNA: TGTGCCAGCAGTTACGGACTAGGAAACACCATATATTTT

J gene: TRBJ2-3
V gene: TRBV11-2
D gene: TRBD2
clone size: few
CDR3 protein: CASNLLAGGPDTQYF
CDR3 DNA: TGTGCCAGCAACCTACTAGCGGGGGGGCCGGATACGCAGTATTTT

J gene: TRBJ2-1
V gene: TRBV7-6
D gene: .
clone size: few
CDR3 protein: CASAGFRERSYNEQFF
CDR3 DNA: TGTGCCAGCGCGGGGTTTAGGGAACGGTCCTACAATGAGCAGTTCTTC

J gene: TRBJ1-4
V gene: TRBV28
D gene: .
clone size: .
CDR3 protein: CASSLRVGLPPTNEKLFF
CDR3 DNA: TGTGCCAGCAGTTTGCGGGTTGGGCTCCCCCCAACTAATGAAAAACTGTTTTTT

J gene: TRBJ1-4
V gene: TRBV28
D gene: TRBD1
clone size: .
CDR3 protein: CASSPPTGTNEKLFF
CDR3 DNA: TGTGCCAGCAGCCCGCCGACAGGGACTAATGAAAAACTGTTTTTT

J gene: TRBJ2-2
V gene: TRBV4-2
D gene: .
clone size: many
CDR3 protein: CASSRSTGELFF
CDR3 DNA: TGTGCCAGCAGCCGATCTACAGGGGAGCTGTTTTTT

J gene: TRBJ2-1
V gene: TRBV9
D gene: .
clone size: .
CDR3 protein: CASSPTVTLRNETFF
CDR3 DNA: TGTGCCAGCAGCCCAACAGTGACCCTTAGGAATGAGACGTTCTTC

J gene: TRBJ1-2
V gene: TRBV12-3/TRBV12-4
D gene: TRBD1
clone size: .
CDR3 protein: CAWCSTGQHYCYTF
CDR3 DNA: TGTGCCTGGTGCTCTACGGGACAGCACTATTGCTACACCTTC

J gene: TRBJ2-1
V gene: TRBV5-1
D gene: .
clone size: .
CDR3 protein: CASSLFSTSVNEQFF
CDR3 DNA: TGTGCCAGCAGCTTGTTCTCGACATCGGTCAATGAGCAGTTCTTC

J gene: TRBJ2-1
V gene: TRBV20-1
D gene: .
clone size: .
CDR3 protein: CSATESSYNEQFF
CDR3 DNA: TGCAGTGCTACTGAAAGCTCCTACAATGAGCAGTTCTTC

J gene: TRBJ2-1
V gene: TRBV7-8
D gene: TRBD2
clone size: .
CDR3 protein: CASSPSGGAVNEQFF
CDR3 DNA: TGTGCCAGCAGCCCATCGGGGGGGGCCGTCAATGAGCAGTTCTTC

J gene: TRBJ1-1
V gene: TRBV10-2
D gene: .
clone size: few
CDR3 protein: CASSAAGVNTEAFF
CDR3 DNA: TGCGCCAGCAGTGCGGCGGGGGTCAACACTGAAGCTTTCTTT

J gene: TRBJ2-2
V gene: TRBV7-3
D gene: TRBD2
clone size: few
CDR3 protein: CASSESLAGDTGELFF
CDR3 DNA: TGTGCCAGCAGCGAAAGCCTAGCGGGAGACACCGGGGAGCTGTTTTTT

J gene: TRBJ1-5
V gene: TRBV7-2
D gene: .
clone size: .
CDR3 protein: CASSPYAGNNQPQHF
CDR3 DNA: TGTGCCAGCAGCCCTTATGCAGGGAACAATCAGCCCCAGCATTTT

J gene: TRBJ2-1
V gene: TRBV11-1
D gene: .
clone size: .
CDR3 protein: CATQLEPRTLYNEQFF
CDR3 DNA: TGTGCCACCCAGCTTGAACCCAGGACCTTGTACAATGAGCAGTTCTTC

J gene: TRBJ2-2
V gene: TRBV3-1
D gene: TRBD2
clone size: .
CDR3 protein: CASAPGSGRQINTGELFF
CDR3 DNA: TGTGCCAGCGCCCCAGGCAGCGGGAGGCAAATTAACACCGGGGAGCTGTTTTTT

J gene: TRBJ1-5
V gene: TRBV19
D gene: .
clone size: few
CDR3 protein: CASSSIYTGKGEDNQPPHF
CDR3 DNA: TGTGCCAGTAGTTCAATATATACCGGGAAAGGTGAAGACAATCAGCCCCCACATTTT

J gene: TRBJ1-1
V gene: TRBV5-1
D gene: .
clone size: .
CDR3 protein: CASSFQGSEAFF
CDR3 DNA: TGCGCCAGCAGCTTCCAGGGGTCGGAAGCTTTCTTT

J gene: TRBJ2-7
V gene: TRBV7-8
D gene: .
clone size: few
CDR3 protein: CASSLVGLSGTQYF
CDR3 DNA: TGTGCCAGCAGCTTAGTGGGACTGTCAGGAACGCAGTACTTC

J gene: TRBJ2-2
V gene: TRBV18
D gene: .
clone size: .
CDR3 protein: CASSPTIGGTGELFF
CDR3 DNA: TGTGCCAGCTCACCAACGATCGGGGGCACCGGGGAGCTGTTTTTT

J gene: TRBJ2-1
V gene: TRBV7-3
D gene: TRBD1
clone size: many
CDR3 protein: CASSLRQGTYNEQFF
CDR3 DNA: TGTGCCAGCAGCTTAAGACAGGGAACCTACAATGAGCAGTTCTTC

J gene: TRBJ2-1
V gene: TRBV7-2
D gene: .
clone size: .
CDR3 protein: CASSPPGAHSYNEQFF
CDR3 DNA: TGTGCCAGCAGCCCCCCCGGAGCGCACTCCTACAATGAGCAGTTCTTC

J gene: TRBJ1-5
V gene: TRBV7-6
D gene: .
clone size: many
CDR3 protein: CASSLAQGRESQPQHF
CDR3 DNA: TGTGCCAGCAGCTTAGCGCAAGGACGGGAAAGTCAGCCCCAGCATTTT

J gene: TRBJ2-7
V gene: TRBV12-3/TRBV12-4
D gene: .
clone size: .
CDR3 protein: CASVLVSVILAVPYKEQYF
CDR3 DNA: TGTGCTAGTGTTTTGGTATCGGTAATATTGGCCGTCCCCTACAAGGAGCAGTACTTC

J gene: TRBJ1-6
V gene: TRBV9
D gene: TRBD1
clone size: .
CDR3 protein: CASSVGAGGNSPLHF
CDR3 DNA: TGTGCCAGCAGCGTAGGTGCAGGGGGTAATTCACCCCTCCACTTT

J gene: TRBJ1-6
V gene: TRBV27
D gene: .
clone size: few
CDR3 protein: CASSLSDNSPLHF
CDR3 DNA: TGTGCCAGCAGTTTATCTGATAATTCACCCCTCCACTTT

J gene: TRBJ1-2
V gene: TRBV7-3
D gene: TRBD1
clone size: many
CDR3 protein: CASSLVGTGVLHGYTF
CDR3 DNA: TGTGCCAGCAGCTTAGTTGGGACAGGGGTTCTACATGGCTACACCTTC

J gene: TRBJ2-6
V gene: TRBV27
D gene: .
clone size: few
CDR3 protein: CASRRWGDGANVLTF
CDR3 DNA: TGTGCCAGCCGCCGGTGGGGAGATGGGGCCAACGTCCTGACTTTC

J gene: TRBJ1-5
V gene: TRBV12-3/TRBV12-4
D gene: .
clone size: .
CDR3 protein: CARRAGGNQPQHF
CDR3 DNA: TGTGCCAGAAGGGCAGGGGGCAATCAGCCCCAGCATTTT

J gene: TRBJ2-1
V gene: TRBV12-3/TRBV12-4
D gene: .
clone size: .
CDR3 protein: CASSTTGTEFYNEQFF
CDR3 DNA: TGTGCCAGCAGTACAACCGGGACTGAGTTTTACAATGAGCAGTTCTTC

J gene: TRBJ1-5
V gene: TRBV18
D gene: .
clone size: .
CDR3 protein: CASSPSPGRPQHF
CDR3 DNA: TGTGCCAGCTCACCAAGTCCTGGGAGGCCCCAGCATTTT

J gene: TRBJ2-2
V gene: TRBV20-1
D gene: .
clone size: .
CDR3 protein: CSARGGWDGELFF
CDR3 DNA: TGCAGTGCTAGAGGGGGTTGGGACGGGGAGCTGTTTTTT

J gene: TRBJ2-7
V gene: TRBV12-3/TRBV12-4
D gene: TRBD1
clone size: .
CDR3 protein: CASRLKRTGPYEQYF
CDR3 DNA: TGTGCCAGCAGGTTAAAGAGGACAGGGCCTTACGAGCAGTACTTC

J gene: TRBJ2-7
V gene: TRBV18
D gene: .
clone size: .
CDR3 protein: CASSQSGFTYEQYF
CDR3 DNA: TGTGCCAGCTCACAATCGGGGTTCACCTACGAGCAGTACTTC

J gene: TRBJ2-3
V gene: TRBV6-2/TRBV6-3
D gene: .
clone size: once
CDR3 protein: CANRTTGSTDTQYF
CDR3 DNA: TGTGCCAACAGAACGACAGGCAGCACAGATACGCAGTATTTT

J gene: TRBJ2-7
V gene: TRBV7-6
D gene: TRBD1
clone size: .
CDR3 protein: CAISLGPQGIAYEQYF
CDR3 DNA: TGTGCCATCAGCCTAGGACCACAGGGGATCGCCTACGAGCAGTACTTC

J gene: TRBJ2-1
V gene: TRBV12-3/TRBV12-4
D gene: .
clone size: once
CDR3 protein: CASSYLTLLGGERSSNEKFF
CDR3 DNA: TGTGCCAGCAGCTACCTCACCCTCCTTGGGGGAGAAAGGTCCTCCAATGAGAAGTTCTTC

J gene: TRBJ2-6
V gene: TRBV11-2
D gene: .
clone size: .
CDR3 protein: CASSLEADIWVNVLTF
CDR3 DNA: TGTGCCAGCAGCTTAGAGGCCGACATTTGGGTCAACGTCCTGACTTTC

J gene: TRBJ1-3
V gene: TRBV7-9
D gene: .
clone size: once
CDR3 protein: CASSLAGGSGNTISF
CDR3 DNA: TGTGCCAGCAGCTTAGCGGGAGGCTCTGGAAACACCATATCTTTT

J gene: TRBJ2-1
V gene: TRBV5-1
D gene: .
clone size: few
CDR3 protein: CASSLFSTSGNETFF
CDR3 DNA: TGCGCCAGCAGCTTGTTCTCGACATCGGGCAATGAGACGTTCTTC

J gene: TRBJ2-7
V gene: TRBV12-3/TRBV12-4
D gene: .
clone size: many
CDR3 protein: CASSSNSRAKPFEQYF
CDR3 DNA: TGTGCCAGCAGTTCAAACTCCCGGGCCAAGCCCTTCGAGCAGTACTTC

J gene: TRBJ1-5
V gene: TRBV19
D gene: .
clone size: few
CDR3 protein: CASISIYTGKGEDNQPQHF
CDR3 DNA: TGTGCCAGTATTTCAATATATACCGGTAAAGGTGAAGACAATCAGCCCCAGCATTTT

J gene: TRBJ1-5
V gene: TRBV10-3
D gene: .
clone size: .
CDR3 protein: CAISESEKGSSETRNPPQHF
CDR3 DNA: TGTGCCATCAGTGAGTCGGAAAAGGGGAGTTCCGAGACTCGCAATCCGCCCCAGCATTTT

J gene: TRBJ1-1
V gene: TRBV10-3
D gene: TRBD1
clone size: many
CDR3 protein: CAISDQTGGTEAFF
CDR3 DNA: TGTGCCATCAGTGACCAGACAGGGGGAACTGAAGCTTTCTTT